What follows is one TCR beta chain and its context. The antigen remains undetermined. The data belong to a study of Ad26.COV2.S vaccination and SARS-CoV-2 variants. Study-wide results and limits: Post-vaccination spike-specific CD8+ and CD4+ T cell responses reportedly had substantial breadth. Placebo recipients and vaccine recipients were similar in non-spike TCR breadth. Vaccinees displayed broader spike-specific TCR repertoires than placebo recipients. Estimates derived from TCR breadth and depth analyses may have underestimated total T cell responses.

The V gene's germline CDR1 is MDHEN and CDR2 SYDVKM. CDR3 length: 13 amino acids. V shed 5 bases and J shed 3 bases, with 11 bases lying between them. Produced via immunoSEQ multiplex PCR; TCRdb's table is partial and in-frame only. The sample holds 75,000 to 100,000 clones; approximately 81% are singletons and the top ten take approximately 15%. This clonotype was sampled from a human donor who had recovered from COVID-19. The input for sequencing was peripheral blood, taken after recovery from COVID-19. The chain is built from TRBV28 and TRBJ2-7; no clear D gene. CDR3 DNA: TGTGCCAGCAGTCCACAGTTTTACTACGAGCAGTACTTC. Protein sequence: CASSPQFYYEQYF.